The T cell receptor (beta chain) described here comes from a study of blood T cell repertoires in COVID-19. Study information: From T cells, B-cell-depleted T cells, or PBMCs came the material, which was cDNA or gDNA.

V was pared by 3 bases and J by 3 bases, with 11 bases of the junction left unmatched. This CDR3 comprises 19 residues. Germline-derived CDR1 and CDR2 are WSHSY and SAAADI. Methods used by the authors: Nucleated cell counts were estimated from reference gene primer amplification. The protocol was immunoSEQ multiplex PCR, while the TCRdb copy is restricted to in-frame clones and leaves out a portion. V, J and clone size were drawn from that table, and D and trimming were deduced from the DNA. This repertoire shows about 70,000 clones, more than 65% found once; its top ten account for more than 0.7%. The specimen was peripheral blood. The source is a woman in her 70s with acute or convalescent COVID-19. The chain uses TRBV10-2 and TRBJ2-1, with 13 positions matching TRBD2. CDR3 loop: CASSELGLAGRGGYNEQFF. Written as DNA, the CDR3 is TGCGCCAGCAGTGAATTGGGACTAGCGGGACGGGGGGGCTACAATGAGCAGTTCTTC.